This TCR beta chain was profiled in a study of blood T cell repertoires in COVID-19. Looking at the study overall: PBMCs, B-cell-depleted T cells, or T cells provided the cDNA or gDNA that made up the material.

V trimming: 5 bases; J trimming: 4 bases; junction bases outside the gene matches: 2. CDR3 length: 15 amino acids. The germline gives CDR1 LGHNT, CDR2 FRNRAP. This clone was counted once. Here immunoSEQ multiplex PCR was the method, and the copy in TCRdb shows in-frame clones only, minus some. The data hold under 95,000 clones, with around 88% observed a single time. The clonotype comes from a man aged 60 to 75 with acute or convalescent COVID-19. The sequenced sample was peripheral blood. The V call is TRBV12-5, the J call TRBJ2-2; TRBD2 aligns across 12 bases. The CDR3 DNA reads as TGTGCTAGTGGTCTAGCGGGGGGGGGCACCGGGGAGCTGTTTTTT. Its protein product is CASGLAGGGTGELFF. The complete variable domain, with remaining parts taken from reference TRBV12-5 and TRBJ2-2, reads DARVTQTPRHKVTEMGQEVTMRCQPILGHNTVFWYRQTMMQGLELLAYFRNRAPLDDSGMPKDRFSAEMPDATLATLKIQPSEPRDSAVYFCASGLAGGGTGELFFGEGSRLTVL.